A single sample is the source of the 16 T cell receptor beta chains below, sequenced in a study of OX40 agonist ivuxolimab in advanced cancers. Here immunoSEQ multiplex PCR was the method, and the copy in TCRdb shows in-frame clones only, minus some. Here the sample spans 50,000 to 70,000 clones, around four fifths being singletons. Sequenced material: CD4+ or CD8+ T cells sorted from blood, taken in a trial of the OX40 agonist ivuxolimab. These receptor sequences come from an adult with an advanced solid tumor such as melanoma, head and neck, liver or kidney cancer.

CDR3 loop: CASGLVGTGELFF. The CDR3 DNA follows: TGTGCCAGCGGCCTCGTAGGGACCGGGGAGCTGTTTTTT. The chain employs TRBV2 and TRBJ2-2; D is unclear. V was shortened by 8 bases and J by 5 bases, with 12 bases between the two germline ends. CDR1 is SNHLY and CDR2 is FYNNEI in the germline V gene. The CDR3 sequence is 13 residues long.

The sample holds one count of this clone. This CDR3 is CASSERQMNTEAFF. The CDR3 DNA reads TGTGCCAGCAGTGAAAGACAGATGAACACTGAAGCTTTCTTT. This chain links TRBV6-1 with TRBJ1-1; TRBD1 might be the D (5 bases). The V end lost 2 bases, the J end lost 0 bases, and 7 bases lay between the germline ends. The CDR3 sequence is 14 residues long. The germline CDR1 and CDR2 sequences are MNHNS and SASEGT.

This sequence joins TRBV4-1 and TRBJ2-1; TRBD2 might be the D (6 bases). Trimming pared 1 base from V and 0 bases from J, leaving 13 bases between. Per germline, CDR1 MGHRA and CDR2 YSYEKL. This CDR3 comprises 17 residues. CDR3 sequence: CASSQAGDFPSYNEQFF. CDR3 DNA: TGCGCCAGCAGCCAAGCTGGGGACTTCCCCTCCTACAATGAGCAGTTCTTC.

The rearrangement links TRBV5-1 to TRBJ2-2, with D maybe TRBD1 (6 bases). This CDR3 is 14 amino acids long. Trimming stripped 6 bases from V and 5 bases from J, with 14 bases between. CDR1 and CDR2 (germline): SGHRS, YFSETQ. CDR3 nucleotide sequence: TGCGCCAGCAAGTTTTACAGGGTGACCGGGGAGCTGTTTTTT. Protein: CASKFYRVTGELFF.

The chain couples TRBV5-1 to TRBJ2-3; TRBD2 aligns across 9 bases. The germline V gene encodes CDR1 SGHRS and CDR2 YFSETQ. This CDR3 is 16 amino acids long. V lost 4 bases and J lost 5; bases outside the gene matches: 11. This CDR3 is CASSPQRGAGVDTQYF. The DNA of the CDR3 is TGCGCCAGCAGCCCACAGCGGGGGGCGGGGGTAGATACGCAGTATTTT.

The chain uses TRBV19 and TRBJ1-1; 7 bases align to TRBD1. Germline CDR1 is LNHDA and CDR2 is SQIVND (reference sequence). V lost 4 bases and J lost 8; bases outside the gene matches: 13. There are 15 residues in the CDR3. For the CDR3, the DNA is TGTGCCAGTAGTACCTACCGACAGGGCAAACAAGAAGCTTTCTTT. Residues: CASSTYRQGKQEAFF.

DNA of the CDR3: TGTGCCAGCAGTTTCCGGGGTGGCTGGCAGGATTCACCCCTCCACTTT. Residues: CASSFRGGWQDSPLHF. The V and J genes are TRBV6-5 and TRBJ1-6; D gene unclear. Germline lookup yields CDR1 MNHEY and CDR2 SVGAGI. The V and J ends lost 4 bases and 8 bases respectively, with 18 bases between them. CDR3 length equals 16 residues.

The count of this clone is one. This could be a read error, since a much larger clone is one nucleotide away. The sample contains more than one DNA sequence encoding this CDR3. J is TRBJ1-4 and V is TRBV25-1; D is undetermined. This CDR3 is built from 16 residues. CDR1 is MGHDK and CDR2 is SYGVNS in the germline V gene. The CDR3 nucleotides are TGTGCTAGCAGTGAATCATGGGGAGGGAAGGGTGAAAAACTGTTTTTT. Translation: CASSESWGGKGEKLFF.

The chain couples TRBV5-1 to TRBJ2-5; D is ambiguous. The germline V gene has CDR1 SGHRS and CDR2 YFSETQ. V lost 7 bases and J lost 5, with 15 bases in between. CDR3 length: 13 amino acids. The CDR3 region has the DNA TGCGCCAGCGGAAGCTCTCCGGGCGAGACCCAGTACTTC. It encodes CASGSSPGETQYF.

V is TRBV30 and J is TRBJ2-7; 9 bases match TRBD1. CDR3 length: 15 amino acids. CDR1 GTSNPN and CDR2 SVGIG come from the germline V gene (reference sequence). V lost 0 bases to trimming and J lost 2 bases; unmatched junction nucleotides: 5. CDR3 residues: CAWSVGTGPAYEQYF. The DNA for the CDR3 is TGTGCCTGGAGTGTAGGGACAGGGCCCGCCTACGAGCAGTACTTC.

The rearrangement links TRBV19 to TRBJ1-2; D gene unclear. The CDR3 is made up of 15 amino acids. V was shortened by 0 bases and J by 2 bases, with 10 bases between the two germline ends. Germline CDR1 is LNHDA and CDR2 is SQIVND (reference sequence). The CDR3 bases are TGTGCCAGTAGTATAGAGATGTTAGGAAACTATGGCTACACCTTC. Protein: CASSIEMLGNYGYTF.

The chain combines TRBV27 with TRBJ2-7; TRBD2 is a possible D gene (6 bases). From germline, CDR1 is MNHEY and CDR2 SMNVEV (reference sequence). Trimming pared 5 bases from V and 0 bases from J, leaving 14 bases between. This CDR3 region has 15 residues. The CDR3 region is CASSPGGGGSYEQYF. CDR3 DNA sequence: TGTGCCAGCAGTCCTGGGGGAGGCGGCTCCTACGAGCAGTACTTC.

This clone has only one observation. The rearrangement links TRBV6-5 to TRBJ2-1, with D unclear. The CDR3 has 13 residues. V was clipped by 0 bases and J by 8 bases, with 8 bases between them. Germline V gene sequence: CDR1 MNHEY, CDR2 SVGAGI. CDR3 sequence reads: CASSYSKVDEQFF. CDR3 bases: TGTGCCAGCAGTTACTCGAAGGTTGATGAGCAGTTCTTC.

V usage is TRBV10-3 and J usage is TRBJ1-6; 10 bases are a match to TRBD1. V was pared by 10 bases and J by 7 bases, with 4 bases of the junction left unmatched. Germline CDR1 reads ENHRY; CDR2 reads SYGVKD. The CDR3 runs 13 residues. The CDR3 protein is CASAGQGNSPLHF. The CDR3 DNA sequence: TGTGCCAGCGCGGGACAGGGGAATTCACCCCTCCACTTT.

CDR3 sequence reads: CASRRTEGHQPQHF. The CDR3 DNA follows: TGTGCCAGCAGACGGACGGAGGGCCATCAGCCCCAGCATTTT. This chain uses TRBV6-5 with TRBJ1-5; D remains unclear. V gave up 6 bases and J gave up 5 bases, with 14 bases separating them. The CDR3 covers 14 residues. Germline V gene sequence: CDR1 MNHEY, CDR2 SVGAGI.

The chain links TRBV2 to TRBJ2-7, with D unresolved. The germline V and J ends were trimmed by 7 bases and 3 bases, with 10 bases remaining between them. Per germline, CDR1 SNHLY and CDR2 FYNNEI. The CDR3 is 12 amino acids. CDR3 bases: TGTGCCAGCATAGGCATCCTCTACGAGCAGTACTTC. Translation: CASIGILYEQYF.